The 12 T cell receptor beta chains listed next were all sequenced from one sample in a study of T cells in Graves' hyperthyroidism and ophthalmopathy. Template material for amplifying TCR beta CDR3 regions consisted of RNA transcripts. The HTBI primer set was used in a first-round RT-PCR of the TCR CDR3. MiXCR, run by TCRdb on the multiplex PCR reads, gives a single entry per CDR3 protein. The repertoire holds about 350,000 distinct CDR3 sequences, with over 15% as singletons. The sample was blood. These receptors were taken from a woman aged 18-29 years with Graves' hyperthyroidism.

The V call is TRBV6-5, the J call TRBJ1-5, with 7 nucleotides matching TRBD1. The germline V gene has CDR1 MNHEY and CDR2 SVGAGI. V was clipped by 2 bases and J by 7 bases; unmatched bases: 5. The CDR3 consists of 14 residues. For the CDR3, the DNA is TGTGCCAGCAGTTACCCAGGGGGATTGCAGCCCCAGCATTTT. It translates to CASSYPGGLQPQHF.

Many counts were recorded for this clonotype. The chain recombines TRBV24-1 with TRBJ1-2, with unresolved D. V dropped 4 bases and J dropped 4 bases, with 9 bases sitting between them. The germline CDR1 and CDR2 sequences are KGHDR and SFDVKD. CDR3 length: 13 residues. The CDR3 nucleotides are TGTGCCACCAGTGAACCGGACGGCTATGGCTACACCTTC. Encoded protein: CATSEPDGYGYTF.

This clonotype has only one observation. The rearrangement uses TRBV12-3 or TRBV12-4 and TRBJ1-5; TRBD1 aligns across 12 bases. J gave up 6 bases and V 3 bases, and 6 bases lay outside the gene matches. This CDR3 spans 16 amino acids. For the CDR3, the DNA is TGTGCCAGCAGTTTGGGGGACAGGGGGCCTCGTCAGCCCCAGCATTTT. Protein: CASSLGDRGPRQPQHF.

The chain links TRBV28 to TRBJ1-2; perhaps TRBD1 as D (5 bases). V was shortened by 6 bases and J by 7 bases, with 18 bases between the two germline ends. Germline V gene sequence: CDR1 MDHEN, CDR2 SYDVKM. The CDR3 runs 14 residues. The CDR3 here is CASSPPRQYAGYTF. The CDR3 coding sequence is TGTGCCAGCAGCCCACCCCGACAGTATGCTGGCTACACCTTC.

This clonotype was recorded at least ten times. J is TRBJ1-5 and V is TRBV20-1; D remains ambiguous. CDR3 length: 13 amino acids. CDR1 and CDR2 from the germline V gene are DFQATT and SNEGSKA (reference sequence). Trimming stripped 5 bases from V and 9 bases from J, with 17 bases between. CDR3 in DNA: TGCAGTGCTGGAGCCCCCCGGTCACGGCCCCAGCATTTT. As protein: CSAGAPRSRPQHF.

Many counts were recorded for this clonotype. The V gene is TRBV20-1, the J gene TRBJ2-4; 7 bases fit TRBD1. Losses at the gene ends were 6 bases for V and 1 base for J; bases not matched to a gene: 6. CDR3 length: 14 residues. Germline CDR1 and CDR2: DFQATT and SNEGSKA (reference sequence). Here the CDR3 reads CSALRGFAKNIQYF. CDR3 DNA: TGCAGTGCGCTCAGGGGGTTTGCCAAAAACATTCAGTACTTC.

The chain carries TRBV19 and TRBJ1-2; D ambiguous. The CDR3 totals 13 residues. Trimming left V 2 bases short and J 4 bases short, with 8 bases between. CDR1 LNHDA and CDR2 SQIVND come from the germline V gene (reference sequence). The CDR3 DNA follows: TGTGCCAGTAGTATACCGCGTTCCTATGGCTACACCTTC. Its translation: CASSIPRSYGYTF.

The sample holds many counts of this clonotype. The rearrangement uses TRBV5-1 and TRBJ2-3; either TRBD1 or TRBD2 may supply D (5 bases each). The CDR3 contains 17 residues. Per germline, CDR1 SGHRS and CDR2 YFSETQ. V was trimmed by 0 bases and J by 0 bases, leaving 14 bases between them. The CDR3 coding sequence is TGCGCCAGCAGCTTGGATGGCCGGGACCGAAGCACAGATACGCAGTATTTT. It translates to CASSLDGRDRSTDTQYF.

The chain has TRBV20-1 and TRBJ2-3, with 13 bases lining up with TRBD2. The CDR3 runs to 15 residues. The germline CDR1 and CDR2 sequences are DFQATT and SNEGSKA (reference sequence). V lost 6 bases and J lost 4; bases outside the gene matches: 7. The CDR3 DNA follows: TGCAGTGCCTCGACTAGCGGGGGGATAGCAGATACGCAGTATTTT. Translating gives CSASTSGGIADTQYF.

This clonotype has only a few counts. V is TRBV10-3 and J is TRBJ2-5; TRBD1 might be the D (5 bases). The germline V gene encodes CDR1 ENHRY and CDR2 SYGVKD. This CDR3 is built from 12 residues. V lost 11 bases and J 0 bases, leaving 10 bases between the germline ends. The CDR3: CAVGRDQETQYF. CDR3 nucleotide sequence: TGTGCCGTAGGCAGGGACCAAGAGACCCAGTACTTC.

A word on this clonotype: A much more abundant neighbour one base away suggests this may be a read error. This chain joins TRBV6-2 or TRBV6-3 and TRBJ2-5; D gene uncertain. There are 17 residues in the CDR3. Trimming removed 7 bases at V and 3 bases at J, with 24 bases between. Germline V gene lookup returns CDR1 MNHEY and CDR2 SVGEGT. DNA of the CDR3: TGTGCCAGCATCCCCTTCAGCTCCGGGTCCCCGGAAGAGACCCAGTACTTC. Its protein product is CASIPFSSGSPEETQYF.

This clonotype was detected many times. The chain joins TRBV18 to TRBJ1-5, with D possibly TRBD1 on 5 matching bases. The V gene's germline CDR1 is KGHSH and CDR2 LQKENI. The CDR3 totals 15 residues. The V and J ends lost 3 bases and 3 bases respectively, with 12 bases between them. The CDR3 DNA follows: TGTGCCAGCTCACCCGCCAGGGTTGACAATCAGCCCCAGCATTTT. Amino acid sequence: CASSPARVDNQPQHF.